One sample yielded the 3 T cell receptor beta chains listed below, sequenced in a study of Tregs in tolerant kidney transplant recipients. Some clones are missing from TCRdb's copy, which holds only in-frame ones; the method was immunoSEQ multiplex PCR. The sample contains 240,000 or so clones, about 86% of which appear only once. The specimen was CD4+ T cells from blood. The receptors come from a human donor in good health.

The chain combines TRBV2 with TRBJ2-7; weak D call: TRBD2 (6 bases). Germline CDR1 and CDR2: SNHLY and FYNNEI. CDR3 length: 13 amino acids. The ends were cut back, 3 bases at V and 6 bases at J, with 12 bases in the middle. CDR3: CASSDAPSAEQYF. The CDR3 DNA is TGTGCCAGCAGTGACGCCCCTAGCGCCGAGCAGTACTTC.

The V call is TRBV5-1, the J call TRBJ1-3, with 8 bases aligning to TRBD1. Germline assignment: CDR1 SGHRS and CDR2 YFSETQ. The CDR3 consists of 15 residues. J gave up 3 bases and V 4 bases, and 6 bases lay outside the gene matches. CDR3: CASSIGQGLGNTIYF. In DNA form, the CDR3 reads TGCGCCAGCAGCATTGGACAGGGTCTTGGAAACACCATATATTTT.

J is TRBJ2-5 and V is TRBV15; 7 bases align to TRBD2. Losses at the gene ends were 2 bases for V and 2 bases for J; bases not matched to a gene: 11. Germline lookup yields CDR1 LNHNV and CDR2 YYDKDF (reference sequence). CDR3 length equals 17 residues. In nucleotides, the CDR3 is TGTGCCACCAGCAGATACGGGGGAGGGAGGGAACAAGAGACCCAGTACTTC. Translation gives CATSRYGGGREQETQYF.